The 26 T cell receptor beta chains below all came from one sample that was sequenced in a study of T cells in Graves' hyperthyroidism and ophthalmopathy. From RNA transcripts, TCR beta CDR3 regions were amplified. The primer set for the first-round RT-PCR of the TCR CDR3 was HTBI. TCRdb processed the multiplex PCR reads anew with MiXCR; each CDR3 protein has one entry. Among around 350,000 distinct CDR3 sequences, under 20% were seen once, and the ten largest hold 3.5% to 4%. Sequenced input: blood. The receptors originated from a woman younger than 30 with Graves' hyperthyroidism.

This clonotype was found many times. V is TRBV6-1 and J is TRBJ1-3; D remains ambiguous. V lost 7 bases and J 2 bases, leaving 9 bases between the germline ends. This CDR3 is 13 amino acids long. CDR1 MNHNS and CDR2 SASEGT come from the germline V gene. The CDR3 sequence: CASTPEAGNTIYF. In DNA, the CDR3 is TGTGCCAGCACCCCCGAGGCTGGAAACACCATATATTTT.

In its sample, this clonotype was seen many times. The CDR3 protein is CSAPDQRNTEAFF. CDR3 nucleotide sequence: TGCAGTGCGCCCGACCAGAGGAACACTGAAGCTTTCTTT. The chain is built from TRBV20-1 and TRBJ1-1; no firm D call. Germline lookup yields CDR1 DFQATT and CDR2 SNEGSKA (reference sequence). The CDR3 totals 13 residues. The germline V and J ends were trimmed by 6 bases and 1 base, with 12 bases remaining between them.

The rearrangement uses TRBV6-2 or TRBV6-3 and TRBJ2-7, with 11 bases fitting TRBD1. This CDR3 is built from 15 residues. Germline V gives CDR1 MNHEY, CDR2 SVGEGT. V shed 2 bases, J shed 4 bases, and the junction held 4 bases outside the gene matches. In nucleotides, the CDR3 is TGTGCCAGCAGTTACGGAGGACAGGGGGCGTACGAGCAGTACTTC. The encoded protein is CASSYGGQGAYEQYF.

This clonotype has ten or more counts. V is TRBV7-9 and J is TRBJ1-1; no definite D call. Germline-derived CDR1 and CDR2 are SEHNR and FQNEAQ (reference sequence). The CDR3 loop spans 13 amino acids. V was cut by 3 bases and J by 4 bases, with 9 bases left in between. DNA of the CDR3: TGTGCCAGCAGCTTTGAAGAGGGCACTGAAGCTTTCTTT. It codes for CASSFEEGTEAFF.

This clonotype was counted a single time. The J gene is TRBJ1-5, the V gene TRBV10-2; D call uncertain. Trimming left V 0 bases short and J 4 bases short, with 13 bases between. The CDR3 consists of 16 residues. CDR1 WSHSY and CDR2 SAAADI come from the germline V gene. CDR3 sequence (DNA): TGCGCCAGCAGTGAGTCCTCCGGGCTACTTAATCAGCCCCAGCATTTT. Encoded protein: CASSESSGLLNQPQHF.

CDR3 coding DNA: TGTGCCAGCCAGGACGCGAACACCGGGGAGCTGTTTTTT. Amino acid sequence: CASQDANTGELFF. The chain employs TRBV6-1 and TRBJ2-2; unclear D gene. The CDR3 sequence is 13 residues long. V was pared by 8 bases and J by 0 bases, with 7 bases between. The germline gives CDR1 MNHNS, CDR2 SASEGT.

This rearrangement joins TRBV6-5 to TRBJ1-1, with D possibly TRBD1 on 6 matching bases. The CDR3 consists of 13 residues. Germline-derived CDR1 and CDR2 are MNHEY and SVGAGI. V was clipped by 4 bases and J by 3 bases, with 9 bases between them. CDR3 amino acids: CASSCGQHTEAFF. CDR3 bases: TGTGCCAGCAGTTGCGGACAGCACACTGAAGCTTTCTTT.

There are many counts of this clonotype. The J gene is TRBJ1-2, the V gene TRBV5-5, with D tentatively TRBD1 (6 bases). Trimming shortened V by 0 bases and J by 4 bases, and 16 bases separated the two germline ends. The CDR3 spans 16 residues. Looked up from germline, CDR1 is SGHKS and CDR2 is YYEKEE (reference sequence). The CDR3 nucleotides read TGTGCCAGCAGCTTGGCAACTGACAGGTTCGGCTATGGCTACACCTTC. Translating it yields CASSLATDRFGYGYTF.

This clonotype appeared many times. The CDR3 here is CASRMDSSNQPQHF. The CDR3 bases are TGTGCCAGCAGAATGGACAGCAGCAATCAGCCCCAGCATTTT. The chain couples TRBV2 to TRBJ1-5, with D possibly matching TRBD1 (6 bases). CDR1 and CDR2 from the germline V gene are SNHLY and FYNNEI. CDR3 length equals 14 residues. The V and J ends lost 6 bases and 1 base respectively, with 10 bases between them.

The chain combines TRBV20-1 with TRBJ2-5; 8 positions match TRBD2. V lost 2 bases to trimming and J lost 1 base; unmatched junction nucleotides: 3. The CDR3 runs to 14 residues. The germline V gene has CDR1 DFQATT and CDR2 SNEGSKA (reference sequence). This CDR3 reads CSARSGGTQETQYF. In nucleotides, the CDR3 is TGCAGTGCTAGAAGCGGGGGTACCCAAGAGACCCAGTACTTC.

The table lists this clonotype with many counts. This rearrangement joins TRBV7-3 to TRBJ2-2; D unclear. The CDR3 runs 12 residues. The germline V gene encodes CDR1 SGHTA and CDR2 FQGTGA. Trimming removed 5 bases at V and 4 bases at J, with 5 bases between. The CDR3 loop is CASSPGTGELFF. CDR3 sequence (DNA): TGTGCCAGCAGCCCGGGCACCGGGGAGCTGTTTTTT. The full variable domain, its missing parts supplied by reference TRBV7-3 and TRBJ2-2, is GAGVSQTPSNKVTEKGKYVELRCDPISGHTALYWYRQSLGQGPEFLIYFQGTGAADDSGLPNDRFFAVRPEGSVSTLKIQRTERGDSAVYLCASSPGTGELFFGEGSRLTVL.

Many counts were recorded for this clonotype. The chain employs TRBV29-1 and TRBJ1-1; no clear D gene. This CDR3 comprises 13 residues. CDR1 is SQVTM, CDR2 ANQGSEA, per germline. The V and J ends lost 4 bases and 0 bases respectively, with 9 bases between them. This CDR3 is CSVVKEMNTEAFF. CDR3 nucleotides: TGCAGCGTTGTTAAGGAGATGAACACTGAAGCTTTCTTT.

The V gene is TRBV19, the J gene TRBJ1-1, with TRBD1 matching over 7 bases. In germline, CDR1 is LNHDA, CDR2 SQIVND (reference sequence). The CDR3 is 16 amino acids. Unmatched junction bases numbered 12, after V lost 2 bases and J lost 6 bases. CDR3 in amino acids: CASSILAGTANAEAFF. In DNA, the CDR3 is TGTGCCAGTAGTATACTAGCCGGGACAGCTAACGCTGAAGCTTTCTTT.

This clonotype was seen many times. J is TRBJ1-1 and V is TRBV29-1; D may be TRBD1 (5 bases). In germline, CDR1 is SQVTM, CDR2 ANQGSEA. This CDR3 has 15 residues. V gave up 7 bases and J gave up 1 base, with 19 bases separating them. Here the CDR3 DNA reads TGCAGCGCCCAACTTGGGGGACCCAGGAACACTGAAGCTTTCTTT. Protein sequence: CSAQLGGPRNTEAFF.

This clonotype was seen ten or more times. The CDR3 here is CSARVLAGQYTF. The CDR3 DNA reads as TGCAGTGCTAGAGTATTGGCAGGCCAATACACCTTC. J is TRBJ1-2 and V is TRBV20-1, with D unresolved. Germline V lookup: CDR1 DFQATT, CDR2 SNEGSKA (reference sequence). V lost 1 base and J lost 11, with 14 bases in between. The length of the CDR3 is 12 residues.

This clonotype was picked up many times. The chain has TRBV29-1 and TRBJ2-7; TRBD1 matches at 8 bases. V lost 4 bases to trimming and J lost 6 bases; unmatched junction nucleotides: 5. This CDR3 contains 12 residues. Germline values: CDR1 SQVTM, CDR2 ANQGSEA. CDR3 amino acids: CSVGQGSREQYF. In DNA form, the CDR3 reads TGCAGCGTTGGACAGGGGAGCCGCGAGCAGTACTTC.

This chain links TRBV12-5 with TRBJ2-2; D remains unclear. Germline V gene lookup returns CDR1 LGHNT and CDR2 FRNRAP. The V end lost 0 bases, the J end lost 6 bases, and 8 bases lay between the germline ends. There are 14 residues in the CDR3. The CDR3 reads CASGLVAVAGELFF. The DNA of the CDR3 is TGTGCTAGTGGTTTGGTAGCTGTGGCCGGGGAGCTGTTTTTT.

This clonotype was seen ten or more times. V is TRBV6-5 and J is TRBJ2-5; D gene uncertain. Looked up from germline, CDR1 is MNHEY and CDR2 is SVGAGI. Between the trimmed V and J ends, which lost 0 bases and 7 bases, there was a span of 12 bases. The CDR3 runs to 14 residues. In nucleotides, the CDR3 is TGTGCCAGCAGTTACTCACAGTTGGTGGTGACCCAGTACTTC. As protein: CASSYSQLVVTQYF.

In its sample, this clonotype was seen many times. The V gene is TRBV20-1, the J gene TRBJ2-7, with 7 positions matching TRBD2. The CDR3 totals 14 residues. The germline V gene has CDR1 DFQATT and CDR2 SNEGSKA (reference sequence). Trimming took 0 bases from V and 5 from J; bases not matched to a gene: 7. CDR3 region: CSARDVSGGDEQYF. The CDR3 DNA reads as TGCAGTGCTAGAGATGTTTCGGGGGGAGACGAGCAGTACTTC.

This clonotype has a count of ten or more. This rearrangement joins TRBV29-1 to TRBJ1-1; no definite D call. Germline V gene lookup returns CDR1 SQVTM and CDR2 ANQGSEA. The CDR3 totals 14 residues. The germline V and J ends were trimmed by 3 bases and 1 base, with 12 bases remaining between them. CDR3 loop: CSVDHGGGNTEAFF. DNA for the CDR3: TGCAGCGTTGACCATGGTGGCGGGAACACTGAAGCTTTCTTT.

This clonotype was found many times. The J gene is TRBJ1-3, the V gene TRBV2, with a possible D match to TRBD1 (5 bases). The CDR3 runs to 14 residues. CDR1 and CDR2 from the germline V gene are SNHLY and FYNNEI. V was clipped by 2 bases and J by 3 bases, with 8 bases between them. The CDR3 loop is CASSESRVGNTIYF. CDR3 bases: TGTGCCAGCAGTGAATCCAGGGTTGGAAACACCATATATTTT.

This clonotype showed up just a few times. This chain uses TRBV6-1 with TRBJ1-4, with 7 bases that match TRBD1. Germline CDR1 and CDR2: MNHNS and SASEGT. The J segment lost 8 bases and the V segment lost 6 bases, leaving 9 bases of the junction unmatched. The CDR3 spans 14 residues. CDR3 in amino acids: CASSLDRVEEKLFF. The CDR3 nucleotides read TGTGCCAGCAGCCTTGACAGGGTTGAAGAAAAACTGTTTTTT.

This clonotype was recorded at least ten times. The chain recombines TRBV12-3 or TRBV12-4 with TRBJ2-5; D uncertain. The germline V and J ends were trimmed by 10 bases and 4 bases, with 16 bases remaining between them. The CDR3 loop spans 13 amino acids. CDR3 bases: TGTGCCATAAGTGGGCCGGGTACAGAGACCCAGTACTTC. This encodes CAISGPGTETQYF.

This clonotype was observed many times. The CDR3 carries no conserved terminal phenylalanine or tryptophan, so it likely arises from a read error. No DNA is shown, since the ends of the CDR3 on it are uncertain; the CDR3 is the one TCRdb lists. The V call is TRBV30, the J call TRBJ2-7; the table's D call, TRBD2, has no DNA check behind it. The length of the CDR3 is 11 amino acids, counting both ends. Germline CDR1 and CDR2: GTSNPN and SVGIG (reference sequence). CDR3 sequence reads: CAWSNNGDGDL.

This clonotype was picked up many times. The chain carries TRBV6-1 and TRBJ2-7, with D perhaps TRBD1 (5 bases). CDR1 MNHNS and CDR2 SASEGT come from the germline V gene. CDR3 length equals 13 residues. Trimming shortened V by 3 bases and J by 2 bases, and 8 bases separated the two germline ends. The CDR3 reads CASSETDPYEQYF. For the CDR3, the DNA is TGTGCCAGCAGTGAGACAGACCCCTACGAGCAGTACTTC.

V usage is TRBV5-6 and J usage is TRBJ2-2; perhaps TRBD2 as D (5 bases). The CDR3 has 18 residues. Per germline, CDR1 SGHDT and CDR2 YYEEEE. Trimming removed 1 base from V and 7 bases from J, with 23 bases in between. CDR3 loop: CASSLNTQPSSHNGELFF. The CDR3 DNA is TGTGCCAGCAGCTTGAATACGCAACCTAGCAGTCATAACGGGGAGCTGTTTTTT.